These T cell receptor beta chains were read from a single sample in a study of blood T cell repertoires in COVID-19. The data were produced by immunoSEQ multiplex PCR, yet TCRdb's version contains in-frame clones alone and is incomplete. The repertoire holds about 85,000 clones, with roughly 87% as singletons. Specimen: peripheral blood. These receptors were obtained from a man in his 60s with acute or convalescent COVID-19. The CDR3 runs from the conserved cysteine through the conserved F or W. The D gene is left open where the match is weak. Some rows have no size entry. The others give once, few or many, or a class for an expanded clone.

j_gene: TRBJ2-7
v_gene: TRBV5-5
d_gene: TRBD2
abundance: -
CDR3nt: TGTGCCAGCAGCCTTCAGGCGGGGGGGCCCTACGAGCAGTACTTC
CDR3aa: CASSLQAGGPYEQYF

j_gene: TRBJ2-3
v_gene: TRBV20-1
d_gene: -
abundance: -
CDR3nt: TGCAGTGCTAGTTTGCTAGCCGACTTGACAGATACGCAGTATTTT
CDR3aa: CSASLLADLTDTQYF

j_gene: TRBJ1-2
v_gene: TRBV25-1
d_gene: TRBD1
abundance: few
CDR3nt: TGTGCCAGCAGTGAAAAGACAGGGGGCTCAAGTGGCTACACCTTC
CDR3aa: CASSEKTGGSSGYTF

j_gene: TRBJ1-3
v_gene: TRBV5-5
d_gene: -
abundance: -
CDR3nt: TGTGCCAGCAGCTGGTCAGATGGTGGAAACACCATATATTTT
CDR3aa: CASSWSDGGNTIYF

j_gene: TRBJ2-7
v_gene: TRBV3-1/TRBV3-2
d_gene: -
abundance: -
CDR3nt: TGTGCCAGCAGCCAGGGACTGGTATACGAGCAGTACTTC
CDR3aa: CASSQGLVYEQYF

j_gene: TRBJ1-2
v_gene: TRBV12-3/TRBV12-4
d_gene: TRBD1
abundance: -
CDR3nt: TGTGCCAGCAGTTACAGACAGGGTGGCGGCTACACCTTC
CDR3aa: CASSYRQGGGYTF

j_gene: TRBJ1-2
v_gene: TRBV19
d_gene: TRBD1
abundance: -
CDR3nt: TGTGCCAGTAGTATAGGTGGGACAGGGGCCCTCACCTTC
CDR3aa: CASSIGGTGALTF

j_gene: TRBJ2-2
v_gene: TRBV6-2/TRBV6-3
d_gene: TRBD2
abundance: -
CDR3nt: TGTGCCAGCAGTTACGCTCTAGCGGTCACCGGGGAGCTGTTTTTT
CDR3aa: CASSYALAVTGELFF

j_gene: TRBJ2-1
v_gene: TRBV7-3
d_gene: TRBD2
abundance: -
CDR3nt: TGTGCCAGCAGCTTAGCCGAGACTAGCGGGGGGTACAATGAGCAGTTCTTC
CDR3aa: CASSLAETSGGYNEQFF

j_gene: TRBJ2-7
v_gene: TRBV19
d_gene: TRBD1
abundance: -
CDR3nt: TGTGCCAGTAGTATCGCCGGGACAGGTGGCCCCTACGAGCAGTACTTC
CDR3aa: CASSIAGTGGPYEQYF

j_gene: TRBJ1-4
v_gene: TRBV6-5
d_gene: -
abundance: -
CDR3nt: TGTGCCAGCTCCTCGGGTGTTCCAACTAATGAAAAACTGTTTTTT
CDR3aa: CASSSGVPTNEKLFF

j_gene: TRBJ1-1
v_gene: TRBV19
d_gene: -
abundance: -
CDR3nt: TGTGCCAGTAGCCTCTCGGCAGGGGTGAAAGCTTTCTTT
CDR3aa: CASSLSAGVKAFF

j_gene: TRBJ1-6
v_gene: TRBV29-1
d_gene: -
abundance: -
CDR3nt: TGCAGCGCCGAGGACAGTCAGGATTCACCCCTCCACTTT
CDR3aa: CSAEDSQDSPLHF

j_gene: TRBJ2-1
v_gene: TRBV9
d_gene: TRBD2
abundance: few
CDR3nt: TGTGCCAGCAGCGTTGCGGGGGATGAGCAGTTCTTC
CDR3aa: CASSVAGDEQFF

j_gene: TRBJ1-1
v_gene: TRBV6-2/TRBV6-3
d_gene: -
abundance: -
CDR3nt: TGTGCCAGCAGTCAGACAGATGAAGCTTTCTTT
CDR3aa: CASSQTDEAFF

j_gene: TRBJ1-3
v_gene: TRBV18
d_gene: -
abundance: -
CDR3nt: TGTGCCAGCTCATCTAACTCTGGAAACACCATATATTTT
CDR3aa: CASSSNSGNTIYF

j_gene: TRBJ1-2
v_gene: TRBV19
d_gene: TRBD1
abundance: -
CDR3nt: TGTGCCAGTACCTCCAGGGGGCTAAACTATGGCTACACCTTC
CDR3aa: CASTSRGLNYGYTF

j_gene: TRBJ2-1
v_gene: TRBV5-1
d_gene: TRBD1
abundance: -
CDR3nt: TGCGCCAGCAGCATTGGGACAGGGGGCATCGATGAGCAGTTCTTC
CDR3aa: CASSIGTGGIDEQFF

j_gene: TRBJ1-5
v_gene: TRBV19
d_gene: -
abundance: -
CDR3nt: TGTGCCAGTAGGGGGGCAGGACAGCCCCAGCATTTT
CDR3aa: CASRGAGQPQHF

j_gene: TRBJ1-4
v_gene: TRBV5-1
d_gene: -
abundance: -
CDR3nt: TGCGCCAGCAGTCCCTGGGGGGGTTCGGAAAAACTGTTTTTT
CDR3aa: CASSPWGGSEKLFF

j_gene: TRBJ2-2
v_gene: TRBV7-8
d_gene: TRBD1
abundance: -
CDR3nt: TGTGCCAGCAGCTTCGTCCCAGGGGGCTCGAACACCGGGGAGCTGTTTTTT
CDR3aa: CASSFVPGGSNTGELFF

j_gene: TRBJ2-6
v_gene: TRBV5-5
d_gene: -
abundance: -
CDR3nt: TGTGCCAGCACAATTCAGGGGACGGAAGGCTCTGGGGCCAACGTCCTGACTTTC
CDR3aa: CASTIQGTEGSGANVLTF

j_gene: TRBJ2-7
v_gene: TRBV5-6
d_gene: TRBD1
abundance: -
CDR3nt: TGTGCCAGCAGCTTTGAAGGGGGCCCCCCCCTTTTCTACGAGCAGTACTTC
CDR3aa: CASSFEGGPPLFYEQYF

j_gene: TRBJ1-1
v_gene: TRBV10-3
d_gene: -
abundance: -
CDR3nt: TGTGCCATCAGTAGAGACAGTACTGAAGCTTTCTTT
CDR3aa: CAISRDSTEAFF

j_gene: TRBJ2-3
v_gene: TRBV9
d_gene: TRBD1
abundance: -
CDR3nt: TGTGCCAGCAGCGTAACGGGACAGGGTGACACAGATACGCAGTATTTT
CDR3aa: CASSVTGQGDTDTQYF